This is a list of T cell receptor beta chains from one sample in a study of T cell changes during pregnancy in multiple sclerosis. Profiled with immunoSEQ multiplex PCR; TCRdb holds only in-frame clones, not every one. There are approximately 29,000 clones in the sample; nearly 90% occur only once, and around 0.8% lies in the top ten. This specimen consisted of CD4+ T cells from peripheral blood mononuclear cells, obtained in the second trimester of pregnancy. The receptors stem from a female donor with multiple sclerosis, enrolled in a pregnancy study. Each CDR3 is given with its conserved first and last residue. D genes are given only for firm matches. Clone size is not always given. Where it is, it says once, few, many or a class for expanded clones.

D gene: -
J gene: TRBJ1-3
clone size: few
V gene: TRBV2
CDR3 DNA: TGTGCCAGCAGACCTGACAACCACCCCAATTATTTT
CDR3 protein: CASRPDNHPNYF

D gene: -
J gene: TRBJ1-1
clone size: few
V gene: TRBV29-1
CDR3 DNA: TGCAGCGTTGAGGGAGTGAACACTGAAGCTTTCTTT
CDR3 protein: CSVEGVNTEAFF

D gene: -
J gene: TRBJ2-1
clone size: -
V gene: TRBV4-1
CDR3 DNA: TGCGCCAGCAGCCAAGATCGACGACAGGGAGGCCATGAGCAGTTCTTC
CDR3 protein: CASSQDRRQGGHEQFF

D gene: TRBD2
J gene: TRBJ2-7
clone size: -
V gene: TRBV23-1
CDR3 DNA: TGCGCCAGCAGTCGGGAGGGCCTTCGTCCTTACGAGCAGTACTTC
CDR3 protein: CASSREGLRPYEQYF

D gene: TRBD1
J gene: TRBJ1-3
clone size: -
V gene: TRBV29-1
CDR3 DNA: TGCAGCGTAAGGACAGGTTCGAATTCTGGAAACACCATATATTTT
CDR3 protein: CSVRTGSNSGNTIYF

D gene: -
J gene: TRBJ1-2
clone size: -
V gene: TRBV5-1
CDR3 DNA: TGCGCCAGCAGCTTGGACATCCCCTATGGCTACACCTTC
CDR3 protein: CASSLDIPYGYTF

D gene: -
J gene: TRBJ1-2
clone size: once
V gene: TRBV29-1
CDR3 DNA: TGCAGCGTGGTTGACAGGATCTATGGCTACACCTTC
CDR3 protein: CSVVDRIYGYTF

D gene: TRBD1
J gene: TRBJ2-3
clone size: -
V gene: TRBV19
CDR3 DNA: TGTGCCAGTAGAGGAGGGGGACAGGACCGTAGCACAGATACGCAGTATTTT
CDR3 protein: CASRGGGQDRSTDTQYF

D gene: -
J gene: TRBJ1-2
clone size: -
V gene: TRBV6-6
CDR3 DNA: TGTGCCAGCAGTTACGGTTCAGGGGCTAACTATGGCTACACCTTC
CDR3 protein: CASSYGSGANYGYTF

D gene: -
J gene: TRBJ2-7
clone size: -
V gene: TRBV6-1
CDR3 DNA: TGTGCCAGCCGGACCACTAGCTACGAGCAGTACTTC
CDR3 protein: CASRTTSYEQYF

D gene: -
J gene: TRBJ2-3
clone size: -
V gene: TRBV4-1
CDR3 DNA: TGCGCCAGCAGCCACCAGGGGGCGGGGGGGGGAGATACGCAGTATTTT
CDR3 protein: CASSHQGAGGGDTQYF

D gene: -
J gene: TRBJ1-1
clone size: -
V gene: TRBV5-1
CDR3 DNA: TGCGCCAGCAGCTCGAGGGGGGGGAACACTGAAGCTTTCTTT
CDR3 protein: CASSSRGGNTEAFF

D gene: -
J gene: TRBJ2-7
clone size: -
V gene: TRBV7-2
CDR3 DNA: TGTGCCAGCAGCCTTCTAGGAGCGAGGATAACCTACGAGCAGTACTTC
CDR3 protein: CASSLLGARITYEQYF

D gene: -
J gene: TRBJ1-1
clone size: few
V gene: TRBV4-1
CDR3 DNA: TGCGCCAGCAGCCAATCGGAGAGGGTGAACACTGAAGCTTTCTTT
CDR3 protein: CASSQSERVNTEAFF

D gene: -
J gene: TRBJ1-4
clone size: -
V gene: TRBV4-3
CDR3 DNA: TGCGCCAGCAGCCGCGGGGTCGGGGTAAATGAAAAACTGTTTTTT
CDR3 protein: CASSRGVGVNEKLFF

D gene: TRBD1
J gene: TRBJ2-5
clone size: -
V gene: TRBV5-1
CDR3 DNA: TGCGCCAGCACCTCGTCGGGACAGGGGGAGACCCAGTACTTC
CDR3 protein: CASTSSGQGETQYF

D gene: TRBD1
J gene: TRBJ1-4
clone size: -
V gene: TRBV7-2
CDR3 DNA: TGTGCCAGCAGCTTAGCCCCCGGGCAGGGGGGCGAAAAACTGTTTTTT
CDR3 protein: CASSLAPGQGGEKLFF

D gene: -
J gene: TRBJ1-3
clone size: -
V gene: TRBV19
CDR3 DNA: TGTGCCAGTAGTATCGTTGCCAGTGGAAACACCATATATTTT
CDR3 protein: CASSIVASGNTIYF

D gene: -
J gene: TRBJ1-2
clone size: -
V gene: TRBV9
CDR3 DNA: TGTGCCAGCAGCGTAGATTTCGGTTATGGCTACACCTTC
CDR3 protein: CASSVDFGYGYTF

D gene: -
J gene: TRBJ1-1
clone size: -
V gene: TRBV19
CDR3 DNA: TGTGCCAGTACCCGGGGTATGAACACTGAAGCTTTCTTT
CDR3 protein: CASTRGMNTEAFF

D gene: TRBD1
J gene: TRBJ2-7
clone size: -
V gene: TRBV6-6
CDR3 DNA: TGTGCCAGCAGTTCACAGGGGAACGAGCAGTACTTC
CDR3 protein: CASSSQGNEQYF

D gene: TRBD1
J gene: TRBJ1-1
clone size: few
V gene: TRBV5-4
CDR3 DNA: TGTGCCAGCAGAACAGGGGGCGAAGGGAACACTGAAGCTTTCTTT
CDR3 protein: CASRTGGEGNTEAFF

D gene: -
J gene: TRBJ2-3
clone size: -
V gene: TRBV30
CDR3 DNA: TGTGCCTGGAGTGGCGGAGGAGATACGCAGTATTTT
CDR3 protein: CAWSGGGDTQYF

D gene: -
J gene: TRBJ1-2
clone size: -
V gene: TRBV29-1
CDR3 DNA: TGCAGCGTTGAACGTACAGGGAACTATGGCTACACCTTC
CDR3 protein: CSVERTGNYGYTF

D gene: TRBD1
J gene: TRBJ1-4
clone size: -
V gene: TRBV18
CDR3 DNA: TGTGCCAGCTCACGGGACAGTCCAGCAACTAATGAAAAACTGTTTTTT
CDR3 protein: CASSRDSPATNEKLFF

D gene: TRBD2
J gene: TRBJ2-3
clone size: -
V gene: TRBV7-8
CDR3 DNA: TGTGCCAGCAGCTTAAGCGGGAACACAGATACGCAGTATTTT
CDR3 protein: CASSLSGNTDTQYF

D gene: -
J gene: TRBJ2-1
clone size: -
V gene: TRBV2
CDR3 DNA: TGTGCCTGCGGGGATTCCTCCTACAATGAGCAGTTCTTC
CDR3 protein: CACGDSSYNEQFF

D gene: TRBD2
J gene: TRBJ2-1
clone size: -
V gene: TRBV25-1
CDR3 DNA: TGTGCCAGCAGTACGCTACTAGCGGGAGAATACAATGAGCAGTTCTTC
CDR3 protein: CASSTLLAGEYNEQFF

D gene: TRBD1
J gene: TRBJ1-5
clone size: -
V gene: TRBV29-1
CDR3 DNA: TGCAGCGCGCGGACAGGGATAGGTCAGCCCCAGCATTTT
CDR3 protein: CSARTGIGQPQHF

D gene: TRBD1
J gene: TRBJ1-1
clone size: -
V gene: TRBV6-4
CDR3 DNA: TGTGCCAGCCGCGGGACAGGGGGGAGAGCTTTCTTT
CDR3 protein: CASRGTGGRAFF

D gene: -
J gene: TRBJ2-5
clone size: once
V gene: TRBV9
CDR3 DNA: TGTGCCAGCAGCGTAGAAGGCAGGGTCGAGACCCAGTACTTC
CDR3 protein: CASSVEGRVETQYF

D gene: TRBD2
J gene: TRBJ2-7
clone size: -
V gene: TRBV18
CDR3 DNA: TGTGCCAGCTCACCACGGACTAGCGGGGCAGGGGCATCCTACGAGCAGTACTTC
CDR3 protein: CASSPRTSGAGASYEQYF

D gene: TRBD2
J gene: TRBJ2-1
clone size: -
V gene: TRBV12-5
CDR3 DNA: TGTGCTAGTGGTTACGGGGGGGGACGGAGCTCCTACAATGAGCAGTTCTTC
CDR3 protein: CASGYGGGRSSYNEQFF

D gene: -
J gene: TRBJ1-1
clone size: -
V gene: TRBV2
CDR3 DNA: TGTGCCAGCCTCAGGCTGGAGGGCGTAGCTTTCTTT
CDR3 protein: CASLRLEGVAFF

D gene: TRBD1
J gene: TRBJ2-2
clone size: -
V gene: TRBV4-3
CDR3 DNA: TGCGCCAGCAGCCCATCCCGGGACAGGGGGCACACCGGGGAGCTGTTTTTT
CDR3 protein: CASSPSRDRGHTGELFF

D gene: TRBD2
J gene: TRBJ2-1
clone size: -
V gene: TRBV7-3
CDR3 DNA: TGTGCCAGCAGCTTAAGGGGAGGGAACAATGAGCAGTTCTTC
CDR3 protein: CASSLRGGNNEQFF

D gene: -
J gene: TRBJ2-1
clone size: -
V gene: TRBV27
CDR3 DNA: TGTGCCAGCAGTTTAAGGGCCTCGGGCTCGGGGACCTACAATGAGCAGTTCTTC
CDR3 protein: CASSLRASGSGTYNEQFF

D gene: -
J gene: TRBJ1-2
clone size: -
V gene: TRBV29-1
CDR3 DNA: TGCAGTTATAGTTTGGGGGCGGGGGATGGCTACACCTTC
CDR3 protein: CSYSLGAGDGYTF

D gene: -
J gene: TRBJ1-2
clone size: -
V gene: TRBV5-1
CDR3 DNA: TGCGCCAGCAGACAGGAGTGGGGTCGGTTGGGCTACACCTTC
CDR3 protein: CASRQEWGRLGYTF

D gene: -
J gene: TRBJ1-1
clone size: -
V gene: TRBV29-1
CDR3 DNA: TGCAGCGCTGGGCGGGACGCGAGGCTGGGCACTGAAGCTTTCTTT
CDR3 protein: CSAGRDARLGTEAFF

D gene: -
J gene: TRBJ2-2
clone size: -
V gene: TRBV6-5
CDR3 DNA: TGTGCCAGCAGTCAAAACACCGGGGAGCTGTTTTTT
CDR3 protein: CASSQNTGELFF